This TCR beta chain was captured by sequencing in a study of T cells in pancreatic ductal adenocarcinoma. Regarding this clone: Its antigen is as yet unknown.

Libraries were prepared by immunoSEQ multiplex PCR; TCRdb keeps only in-frame clonotypes and omits some of them. The sample holds 25,000 to 35,000 clones, around nine tenths seen once. Study-wide points: Compared with tumor, blood showed more total productive templates and roughly 8-fold more clonotypes. Comparisons of tumor and blood clonality may show falsely lower tumor diversity. Tumor and blood clonality did not differ significantly, about 0.11 versus 0.066.

The CDR3 has 14 amino acids. The germline V gene has CDR1 LGHNA and CDR2 YSLEER. Trimming cost V 0 bases and J 4 bases, with 10 bases left between them. Selected pancreatic ductal adenocarcinoma patients had undergone surgery without neoadjuvant therapy. The rearrangement links TRBV4-3 to TRBJ2-7, with D maybe TRBD2 (5 bases). Specimen: PBMCs. The receptor comes from a human donor with pancreatic ductal adenocarcinoma. CDR3 nucleotide sequence: TGCGCCAGCAGCCAAGAGGGGAGCGGTTACGAGCAGTACTTC. Translated, it gives CASSQEGSGYEQYF.